This T cell receptor (beta chain) emerged from a study of control samples from healthy donors and cancer patients. The CDR3 consists of 14 residues. The V gene's germline CDR1 is SGHTS and CDR2 YDEGEE. The protocol was immunoSEQ multiplex PCR, while the TCRdb copy is restricted to in-frame clones and leaves out a portion. In the table there are around 86,000 clones, over 85% of which are singletons. Remarks on this clone: The junction does not match germline at one end; this may be a read error.

Sequencing was carried out using PBMCs. This sequence joins TRBV5-8 and TRBJ1-1, with D hard to call. This clonotype was obtained from a woman between 55 and 75 years old with head and neck cancer. CDR3 protein: CASTLRVRGTEAFF. As DNA, the CDR3 is TGTGCCAGCACCTTGAGGGTCCGGGGTACTGAAGCTTTCTTT.